Presented here are 24 T cell receptor beta chains from one specimen sequenced in a study of shared clonotypes between healthy human individuals. The protocol was immunoSEQ multiplex PCR, while the TCRdb copy is restricted to in-frame clones and leaves out a portion. The sample contains some 2,500,000 clones, 93% of which appear only once. The sequencing input was naive CD4+ T cells from PBMCs. Subset indicated: CD45RA+ positively selected. The source is a man aged 18 to 30 in good health. Some clones in this sample may be carry-over from other donors' samples.

The J gene is TRBJ1-5, the V gene TRBV19, with no clear D. Germline V gene lookup returns CDR1 LNHDA and CDR2 SQIVND (reference sequence). The CDR3 extends over 17 amino acids. Deletions cut 5 bases from V and 10 bases from J, with 27 bases between. The CDR3 nucleotides read TGTGCCAGTAGTCCCAGAGGTCGGGCACCCGCTCTCAGCCCCCAGCATTTT. Translating gives CASSPRGRAPALSPQHF.

The rearrangement joins TRBV5-1 to TRBJ2-3; 7 bases are a match to TRBD2. Germline-derived CDR1 and CDR2 are SGHRS and YFSETQ. Trimming at V came to 0 bases and at J to 2 bases, leaving 9 bases not matched to a gene. The CDR3 covers 17 residues. The CDR3 DNA reads TGCGCCAGCAGCTTGGTTCTGGGAGGGGTCATCACAGATACGCAGTATTTT. Its protein product is CASSLVLGGVITDTQYF.

This clone was detected only once. The V gene is TRBV5-1, the J gene TRBJ1-3; possibly TRBD1 for D (6 bases). Germline-derived CDR1 and CDR2 are SGHRS and YFSETQ. With 4 bases removed from V and 4 bases from J, the gap between germline ends came to 15 bases. The CDR3 extends over 15 amino acids. CDR3 DNA sequence: TGCGCCAGCAGCCTAACCAGGGGAATCGGAAACACCATATATTTT. The encoded protein is CASSLTRGIGNTIYF.

The chain carries TRBV27 and TRBJ1-5; no clear D gene. The CDR3 extends over 14 amino acids. Per the germline V gene, CDR1 is MNHEY and CDR2 is SMNVEV (reference sequence). The V gene lost 0 bases and the J gene lost 0 bases, with 3 bases spanning the gap. The CDR3 is CASSLSDSNQPQHF. In DNA form, the CDR3 reads TGTGCCAGCAGTTTATCGGATAGCAATCAGCCCCAGCATTTT.

J is TRBJ2-5 and V is TRBV27; weak D call: TRBD2 (6 bases). This CDR3 is built from 16 residues. The V end was cut by 5 bases, the J end by 5 bases, with 21 bases between. Germline V gene data show CDR1 as MNHEY and CDR2 as SMNVEV (reference sequence). CDR3 in DNA: TGTGCCAGCAGTCCCCTAGCGCTAGGCCTCCGGGAGACCCAGTACTTC. Residues: CASSPLALGLRETQYF.

This chain links TRBV30 with TRBJ2-1; D is unresolved. The V end was cut by 4 bases, the J end by 1 base, with 14 bases between. CDR1 and CDR2 from the germline V gene are GTSNPN and SVGIG (reference sequence). The CDR3 is 15 amino acids. The CDR3 sequence: CAWMRGGASYNEQFF. CDR3 DNA sequence: TGTGCCTGGATGCGTGGCGGAGCGTCCTACAATGAGCAGTTCTTC. The whole variable domain, filled in from reference TRBV30 and TRBJ2-1, reads SQTIHQWPATLVQPVGSPLSLECTVEGTSNPNLYWYRQAAGRGLQLLFYSVGIGQISSEVPQNLSASRPQDRQFILSSKKLLLSDSGFYLCAWMRGGASYNEQFFGPGTRLTVL.

Concerning this clone itself: Within the sample, other DNA sequences also encode this same CDR3. The chain combines TRBV18 with TRBJ2-1; D is perhaps TRBD1 or TRBD2 (5 bases each). Germline CDR1 KGHSH, CDR2 LQKENI. V lost 0 bases and J lost 4, with 10 bases in between. The CDR3 has 15 residues. The CDR3 nucleotides read TGTGCCAGCTCACCACCGGGACGGTTATACAATGAGCAGTTCTTC. Amino acid sequence: CASSPPGRLYNEQFF.

The chain links TRBV4-2 to TRBJ2-1; 10 nucleotides agree with TRBD2. Germline CDR1 reads LGHNA; CDR2 reads YNFKEQ. J lost 2 bases, V lost 4 bases, and 2 bases had no gene match. This CDR3 is 15 amino acids long. The CDR3 here is CASSPGLATYNEQFF. CDR3 nucleotides: TGTGCCAGCAGCCCGGGACTAGCGACCTACAATGAGCAGTTCTTC.

The count of this clone is one. This same CDR3 is encoded by further DNA sequences in the sample. The chain joins TRBV7-6 to TRBJ2-3; D not resolved. CDR1 SGHVS and CDR2 FNYEAQ come from the germline V gene. The CDR3 spans 12 residues. With 5 bases removed from V and 2 bases from J, the gap between germline ends came to 5 bases. The CDR3 DNA is TGTGCCAGCAGCCCGGACACAGATACGCAGTATTTT. This gives the protein CASSPDTDTQYF.

The genes are TRBV23-1 and TRBJ2-1; the match to TRBD2 covers 9 bases. TRBV23-1 is flagged as an ORF with uncertain function. The length of the CDR3 is 19 residues. V lost 0 bases, J lost 7 bases, and 16 bases stayed unmatched. The CDR3 nucleotides are TGCGCCAGCAGTCAATCTATAACGGGCGGGAGGGCCCTCCCAAATGAGCAGTTCTTC. Amino acid sequence: CASSQSITGGRALPNEQFF.

This clone was seen just once. J is TRBJ2-4 and V is TRBV6-6; D perhaps matches TRBD1 (6 bases). The length of the CDR3 is 14 residues. Germline V CDR1 and CDR2: MNHNY, SVGAGI (reference sequence). Trimming pared 8 bases from V and 0 bases from J, leaving 11 bases between. CDR3 loop: CASQGQQAKNIQYF. The CDR3 coding sequence is TGTGCCAGCCAAGGACAGCAAGCCAAAAACATTCAGTACTTC.

The chain is built from TRBV6-1 and TRBJ1-4; D uncertain. Germline assignment: CDR1 MNHNS and CDR2 SASEGT. Trimming took off 8 bases at V and 4 bases at J, with 11 bases between the two ends. There are 13 residues in the CDR3. This chain's CDR3 is CASLVTDNEKLFF. DNA for the CDR3: TGTGCCAGCCTCGTCACAGATAATGAAAAACTGTTTTTT.

V usage is TRBV28 and J usage is TRBJ2-2; 13 nucleotides match TRBD2. The junction had 3 bases not matched to a gene; V was cut back by 5 bases and J by 6 bases. This CDR3 is built from 15 residues. From germline, CDR1 is MDHEN and CDR2 SYDVKM. The CDR3 protein is CASSRGLAGAGELFF. DNA of the CDR3: TGTGCCAGCAGTCGCGGACTAGCGGGAGCCGGGGAGCTGTTTTTT.

The gene calls are TRBV5-8 and TRBJ2-3; no reliable D call. The germline V and J ends were trimmed by 7 bases and 10 bases, with 13 bases remaining between them. Germline CDR1 and CDR2: SGHTS and YDEGEE. The CDR3 totals 11 residues. CDR3 bases: TGTGCCAGCCCCCCGCTAAAGGCGCAGTATTTT. As protein: CASPPLKAQYF.

Comments on this clone: Other DNA sequences of this sample code for an identical CDR3. The rearrangement links TRBV6-1 to TRBJ2-3, with TRBD2 identical over 7 bases. Looked up from germline, CDR1 is MNHNS and CDR2 is SASEGT. The CDR3 consists of 16 residues. The V and J ends lost 2 bases and 0 bases, in that order; junction bases with no gene match: 5. The CDR3 here is CASSERGGPSTDTQYF. Written as DNA, the CDR3 is TGTGCCAGCAGTGAACGCGGGGGTCCTAGCACAGATACGCAGTATTTT.

This chain connects TRBV28 to TRBJ2-7; 7 bases align to TRBD2. The CDR3 is 15 residues long. Trimming cost V 5 bases and J 4 bases; bases outside gene matches: 11. Germline lookup yields CDR1 MDHEN and CDR2 SYDVKM. The CDR3 spells CASSESGGNGYEQYF. The CDR3 DNA reads as TGTGCCAGCAGTGAATCGGGGGGTAACGGGTACGAGCAGTACTTC.

The chain is built from TRBV28 and TRBJ1-2; 7 bases agree with TRBD1. CDR1 is MDHEN and CDR2 is SYDVKM in the germline V gene. Trimming at V came to 6 bases and at J to 2 bases, leaving 12 bases not matched to a gene. This CDR3 is built from 16 residues. CDR3 sequence: CASSRLTGQTNYGYTF. In DNA form, the CDR3 reads TGTGCCAGCAGCCGACTCACGGGACAGACCAACTATGGCTACACCTTC.

The chain couples TRBV30 to TRBJ1-1; 9 bases align to TRBD1. Trimming at V came to 4 bases and at J to 4 bases, leaving 7 bases not matched to a gene. Germline CDR1 GTSNPN, CDR2 SVGIG (reference sequence). The CDR3 has 14 residues. The CDR3 is CAWTPDRGFTEAFF. CDR3 DNA sequence: TGTGCCTGGACCCCGGACAGGGGCTTCACTGAAGCTTTCTTT. The full variable domain, its missing parts supplied by reference TRBV30 and TRBJ1-1, is SQTIHQWPATLVQPVGSPLSLECTVEGTSNPNLYWYRQAAGRGLQLLFYSVGIGQISSEVPQNLSASRPQDRQFILSSKKLLLSDSGFYLCAWTPDRGFTEAFFGQGTRLTVV.

V and J are TRBV5-4 and TRBJ2-5; D gene ambiguous. V was trimmed by 0 bases and J by 5 bases, leaving 14 bases between them. Per germline, CDR1 SGHNT and CDR2 YYREEE (reference sequence). There are 15 residues in the CDR3. CDR3 DNA sequence: TGTGCCAGCAGCTTGGAAAGGTCAACAAGGGAGACCCAGTACTTC. It yields the protein CASSLERSTRETQYF.

The V gene is TRBV7-2, the J gene TRBJ1-2, with a weak D call TRBD1 (5 bases). The CDR3 totals 16 residues. The germline V and J ends were trimmed by 2 bases and 4 bases, with 17 bases remaining between them. The germline V gene has CDR1 SGHTA and CDR2 FQGNSA. CDR3: CASSLMQGLGSYGYTF. CDR3 nucleotide sequence: TGTGCCAGCAGCTTAATGCAGGGCCTGGGGTCCTATGGCTACACCTTC.

The chain recombines TRBV18 with TRBJ2-7; 7 positions match TRBD1. This CDR3 contains 15 residues. Germline CDR1 is KGHSH and CDR2 is LQKENI. J lost 5 bases, V lost 2 bases, and 9 bases had no gene match. The CDR3 DNA follows: TGTGCCAGCTCACCATCTAGGACAGGTAGCAACGAGCAGTACTTC. The encoded protein is CASSPSRTGSNEQYF.

The chain couples TRBV5-4 to TRBJ2-7; no definite D call. Germline loops: CDR1 SGHNT, CDR2 YYREEE (reference sequence). V was cut by 0 bases and J by 4 bases, with 14 bases left in between. The CDR3 runs to 15 residues. The CDR3 coding sequence is TGTGCCAGCAGCTTGGGGGAACGGACGCTATACGAGCAGTACTTC. It is translated as CASSLGERTLYEQYF.

V gene TRBV6-5 combines with J gene TRBJ2-7, with D tentatively TRBD2 (6 bases). CDR3 length equals 13 residues. Germline lookup yields CDR1 MNHEY and CDR2 SVGAGI. V lost 0 bases and J lost 8, with 11 bases in between. CDR3 in amino acids: CASSYSYGGKQYF. The CDR3 coding sequence is TGTGCCAGCAGTTACTCTTATGGGGGGAAGCAGTACTTC.

The CDR3 region is CASSSRQSLEETQYF. In nucleotides, the CDR3 is TGTGCCAGCAGCTCCCGTCAATCGCTGGAAGAGACCCAGTACTTC. The rearrangement uses TRBV11-2 and TRBJ2-5; D remains unclear. V lost 4 bases and J 3 bases, leaving 15 bases between the germline ends. The CDR3 has 15 amino acids. Looked up from germline, CDR1 is SGHAT and CDR2 is FQNNGV.